The 28 T cell receptor beta chains reported below all come from one sample, sequenced in a study of blood T cell repertoires in COVID-19. Libraries were prepared by immunoSEQ multiplex PCR; TCRdb keeps only in-frame clonotypes and omits some of them. This table holds about 270,000 clones, about four fifths found once. Sequenced input: peripheral blood. The receptor set was obtained from a woman under 30 with acute or convalescent COVID-19.

The chain uses TRBV13 and TRBJ2-1; D is ambiguous. The germline V gene encodes CDR1 PRHDT and CDR2 FYEKMQ (reference sequence). CDR3 length: 12 amino acids. Trimming cost V 6 bases and J 8 bases, with 11 bases left between them. For the CDR3, the DNA is TGTGCCAGCAGTCGCACACCTTATGAGCAGTTCTTC. Its translation: CASSRTPYEQFF.

The chain carries TRBV9 and TRBJ1-5; 7 nucleotides match TRBD1. The V segment lost 0 bases and the J segment 3 bases; nucleotides outside the gene matches: 3. The CDR3 is 15 residues long. The germline V gene has CDR1 SGDLS and CDR2 YYNGEE. The CDR3 reads CASSVGTGLNQPQHF. CDR3 DNA sequence: TGTGCCAGCAGCGTAGGGACAGGCCTCAATCAGCCCCAGCATTTT.

The chain has TRBV27 and TRBJ2-5; D gene ambiguous. Trimming removed 6 bases from V and 5 bases from J, with 19 bases in between. CDR1 is MNHEY and CDR2 is SMNVEV in the germline V gene (reference sequence). This CDR3 has 15 residues. In DNA form, the CDR3 reads TGTGCCAGCAGCCCCAGCGCGGCCCCCGGGGAGACCCAGTACTTC. It codes for CASSPSAAPGETQYF.

V is TRBV21-1 and J is TRBJ2-5; the table names TRBD2, a call not compared with the DNA. TRBV21-1 has pseudogene status. This CDR3 region has 13 residues. The DNA of the CDR3 is TGTGCCAGCAGCAAAGACGAGGAAGAGACCCAGTACTTC. It is translated as CASSKDEEETQYF.

J is TRBJ2-1 and V is TRBV5-1, with 8 bases aligning to TRBD2. This CDR3 contains 16 residues. V trimming: 0 bases; J trimming: 10 bases; junction bases outside the gene matches: 12. Looked up from germline, CDR1 is SGHRS and CDR2 is YFSETQ. CDR3: CASSLDPAGARDEQFF. The CDR3 nucleotides are TGCGCCAGCAGCTTGGATCCAGCGGGGGCAAGGGACGAGCAGTTCTTC.

V gene TRBV7-8 combines with J gene TRBJ1-1; D is unclear. Per germline, CDR1 SGHVS and CDR2 FQNEAQ. This CDR3 spans 13 amino acids. Trimming shortened V by 5 bases and J by 0 bases, and 7 bases separated the two germline ends. CDR3 DNA sequence: TGTGCCAGCAGCACAACTATGAACACTGAAGCTTTCTTT. Encoded protein: CASSTTMNTEAFF. Full variable domain (outside the CDR3, taken from reference TRBV7-8 and TRBJ1-1): GAGVSQSPRYKVAKRGQDVALRCDPISGHVSLFWYQQALGQGPEFLTYFQNEAQLDKSGLPSDRFFAERPEGSVSTLKIQRTQQEDSAVYLCASSTTMNTEAFFGQGTRLTVV.

The chain uses TRBV27 and TRBJ2-7, with D possibly TRBD2 on 5 matching bases. The CDR3 has 17 residues. Germline V gene data show CDR1 as MNHEY and CDR2 as SMNVEV (reference sequence). Trimming removed 3 bases at V and 0 bases at J, with 18 bases between. The CDR3 DNA sequence: TGTGCCAGCAGTTTGAGGGTCGGCGGGCGAAGCTCCTACGAGCAGTACTTC. This codes for CASSLRVGGRSSYEQYF.

The rearrangement joins TRBV2 to TRBJ2-1, with 9 bases matching TRBD2. The CDR3 runs 14 residues. V dropped 10 bases and J dropped 6; count of bases not matched to a gene: 10. The germline CDR1 and CDR2 sequences are SNHLY and FYNNEI. CDR3 coding DNA: TGTGCCATACAGGGACTAGCTATAGGCAATGAGCAGTTCTTC. This gives the protein CAIQGLAIGNEQFF.

This clone was found a few times. The CDR3 protein is CASSPGTSLKETQYF. For the CDR3, the DNA is TGTGCCAGCAGTCCAGGGACTAGCCTTAAAGAGACCCAGTACTTC. The chain uses TRBV6-5 and TRBJ2-5; 9 bases match TRBD2. This CDR3 is 15 amino acids long. Germline lookup yields CDR1 MNHEY and CDR2 SVGAGI. The V and J ends lost 5 bases and 3 bases, in that order; junction bases with no gene match: 7.

The chain uses TRBV7-8 and TRBJ1-5; 12 bases align to TRBD1. Losses at the gene ends were 3 bases for V and 3 bases for J; bases not matched to a gene: 6. This CDR3 has 17 residues. CDR1 is SGHVS, CDR2 FQNEAQ, per germline. The CDR3 DNA reads TGTGCCAGCAGCTTTAGGGGGGGACAGGGGGCCAATCAGCCCCAGCATTTT. Amino acid sequence: CASSFRGGQGANQPQHF. The full variable domain, in which reference TRBV7-8 and TRBJ1-5 provide the parts outside the CDR3, is GAGVSQSPRYKVAKRGQDVALRCDPISGHVSLFWYQQALGQGPEFLTYFQNEAQLDKSGLPSDRFFAERPEGSVSTLKIQRTQQEDSAVYLCASSFRGGQGANQPQHFGDGTRLSIL.

The chain carries TRBV6-2 or TRBV6-3 and TRBJ2-2; a possible D gene is TRBD2 (5 bases). With 6 bases removed from V and 4 bases from J, the gap between germline ends came to 21 bases. This CDR3 comprises 17 residues. The germline gives CDR1 MNHEY, CDR2 SVGEGT. Here the CDR3 reads CASSPRLSAVRTGELFF. The DNA for the CDR3 is TGTGCCAGCAGCCCCCGTTTATCAGCGGTCCGCACCGGGGAGCTGTTTTTT.

The chain has TRBV23-1 and TRBJ1-2; 11 nucleotides align to TRBD1. TRBV23-1 is flagged as an ORF with uncertain function. There are 17 residues in the CDR3. V lost 2 bases to trimming and J lost 8 bases; unmatched junction nucleotides: 13. The CDR3, as DNA: TGCGCCAGCAGTCAACCCGGACAGGGGGCCAACCGGGTGGGCTACACCTTC. The encoded protein is CASSQPGQGANRVGYTF.

V usage is TRBV7-2 and J usage is TRBJ1-3; weak D call: TRBD1 (6 bases). The germline V gene has CDR1 SGHTA and CDR2 FQGNSA. Trimming stripped 2 bases from V and 0 bases from J, with 17 bases between. The CDR3 covers 18 residues. The CDR3 nucleotides are TGTGCCAGCAGCTTACAACCTGCGGGGGCCAGCTCTGGAAACACCATATATTTT. It specifies CASSLQPAGASSGNTIYF. Using reference TRBV7-2 and TRBJ1-3 for the parts outside the CDR3, the full variable domain is GAGVSQSPSNKVTEKGKDVELRCDPISGHTALYWYRQSLGQGLEFLIYFQGNSAPDKSGLPSDRFSAERTGGSVSTLTIQRTQQEDSAVYLCASSLQPAGASSGNTIYFGEGSWLTVV.

V gene TRBV9 combines with J gene TRBJ1-1, with 8 bases matching TRBD1. Germline V gene lookup returns CDR1 SGDLS and CDR2 YYNGEE. The CDR3 contains 15 residues. J lost 1 base, V lost 3 bases, and 5 bases had no gene match. CDR3 region: CASSARQGRNTEAFF. CDR3 DNA sequence: TGTGCCAGCAGCGCAAGACAGGGGAGGAACACTGAAGCTTTCTTT.

The chain carries TRBV4-2 and TRBJ2-4, with D tentatively TRBD1 (6 bases). The CDR3 runs 15 residues. Trimming removed 4 bases at V and 6 bases at J, with 16 bases between. Germline V CDR1 and CDR2: LGHNA, YNFKEQ. The CDR3 sequence: CASSPQGIGGNIQYF. The CDR3 bases are TGTGCCAGCAGCCCCCAGGGTATAGGGGGAAACATTCAGTACTTC.

The chain carries TRBV15 and TRBJ1-5, with 7 bases that match TRBD1. The germline CDR1 and CDR2 sequences are LNHNV and YYDKDF (reference sequence). The length of the CDR3 is 16 residues. V lost 2 bases to trimming and J lost 11 bases; unmatched junction nucleotides: 15. The CDR3 coding sequence is TGTGCCACCAGCAGACAAACAGGGTTGGCAGGGGGATCCCAGCATTTT. Its protein product is CATSRQTGLAGGSQHF. The full variable domain, completed using reference TRBV15 and TRBJ1-5, is DAMVIQNPRYQVTQFGKPVTLSCSQTLNHNVMYWYQQKSSQAPKLLFHYYDKDFNNEADTPDNFQSRRPNTSFCFLDIRSPGLGDTAMYLCATSRQTGLAGGSQHFGDGTRLSIL.

The genes are TRBV7-8 and TRBJ1-2, with 8 positions matching TRBD1. The CDR3 is made up of 16 amino acids. After removal of 4 bases from V and 4 bases from J, the junction contained 11 bases not matched to a gene. Germline V gene data show CDR1 as SGHVS and CDR2 as FQNEAQ. CDR3 residues: CASSSRHEDRAYGYTF. CDR3 in DNA: TGTGCCAGCAGCTCCCGCCATGAGGACAGGGCCTATGGCTACACCTTC.

This chain connects TRBV3-1 (or the pseudogene TRBV3-2) to TRBJ1-4; D is perhaps TRBD1 (6 bases). V dropped 8 bases and J dropped 7 bases, with 11 bases sitting between them. The length of the CDR3 is 12 residues. In germline, CDR1 is LGHDT, CDR2 YNNKEL (reference sequence). CDR3 amino acids: CASEGVGEKLFF. The CDR3 DNA follows: TGTGCCAGCGAGGGGGTTGGTGAAAAACTGTTTTTT.

The chain links TRBV3-1 (or the pseudogene TRBV3-2) to TRBJ1-2, with 10 bases identical to TRBD1. Germline V gives CDR1 LGHDT, CDR2 YNNKEL (reference sequence). V lost 1 base, J lost 8 bases, and 10 bases stayed unmatched. The CDR3 consists of 16 residues. This CDR3 reads CASSQGGTGEFWGYTF. The CDR3 bases are TGTGCCAGCAGCCAAGGCGGGACAGGGGAATTCTGGGGCTACACCTTC.

This clone was found once. The rearrangement joins TRBV18 to TRBJ1-2; D perhaps matches TRBD1 (5 bases). V was pared by 4 bases and J by 0 bases, with 21 bases between. Per germline, CDR1 KGHSH and CDR2 LQKENI. The CDR3 extends over 18 amino acids. The chain's CDR3 is CASSQYGGSTRANYGYTF. The CDR3 nucleotides read TGTGCCAGCTCACAGTACGGGGGGAGCACCAGAGCTAACTATGGCTACACCTTC.

In its sample, this clone was seen a few times. The genes are TRBV7-8 and TRBJ1-2; TRBD1 might be the D (6 bases). Germline V lookup: CDR1 SGHVS, CDR2 FQNEAQ. This CDR3 region has 13 residues. V gave up 1 base and J gave up 8 bases, with 11 bases separating them. The CDR3 loop is CASSLGLGGGYTF. The CDR3, as DNA: TGTGCCAGCAGCTTAGGCCTTGGGGGCGGCTACACCTTC.

The chain recombines TRBV4-3 with TRBJ2-2; D may be TRBD2 (5 bases). Trimming took off 0 bases at V and 7 bases at J, with 18 bases between the two ends. The CDR3 extends over 17 amino acids. Looked up from germline, CDR1 is LGHNA and CDR2 is YSLEER. The CDR3 nucleotides are TGCGCCAGCAGCCAAGATAGTCCCGCTAGCTTGATCGGGGAGCTGTTTTTT. Its translation is CASSQDSPASLIGELFF.

The CDR3 sequence: CASSYFSEQYF. The CDR3 nucleotides read TGTGCCAGCAGTTACTTCTCCGAGCAGTACTTC. The rearrangement links TRBV6-2 or TRBV6-3 to TRBJ2-7, with unresolved D. The germline CDR1 and CDR2 sequences are MNHEY and SVGEGT. Trimming took 1 base from V and 6 from J, leaving 4 bases between them. CDR3 size: 11 residues.

The J gene is TRBJ2-7, the V gene TRBV28, with 9 bases identical to TRBD1. V lost 5 bases and J lost 4; bases outside the gene matches: 9. The V gene's germline CDR1 is MDHEN and CDR2 SYDVKM. The CDR3 has 15 residues. CDR3 nucleotides: TGTGCCAGCAGTGATAGCCCCGGGACAGGGTACGAGCAGTACTTC. Amino acid sequence: CASSDSPGTGYEQYF.

The V gene is TRBV6-2 or TRBV6-3, the J gene TRBJ2-3, with no clear D. CDR1 and CDR2 (germline): MNHEY, SVGEGT. The V end was cut by 0 bases, the J end by 1 base, with 8 bases between. The CDR3 length is 15 residues. CDR3 loop: CASSYSSPGTDTQYF. CDR3 bases: TGTGCCAGCAGTTACTCTAGCCCCGGCACAGATACGCAGTATTTT.

The gene calls are TRBV19 and TRBJ1-1; D possibly corresponds to TRBD1 (5 bases). The CDR3 loop spans 14 amino acids. Trimming took 6 bases from V and 3 from J, leaving 14 bases between them. Germline values: CDR1 LNHDA, CDR2 SQIVND (reference sequence). DNA for the CDR3: TGTGCCAGTAGCCCCGGGGGGGGGTACACTGAAGCTTTCTTT. Translation: CASSPGGGYTEAFF.

This sequence joins TRBV10-2 and TRBJ2-7; 8 nucleotides align to TRBD2. Per the germline V gene, CDR1 is WSHSY and CDR2 is SAAADI. There are 15 residues in the CDR3. Trimming at V came to 3 bases and at J to 2 bases, leaving 6 bases not matched to a gene. The CDR3 reads CASSDPSGPTYEQYF. In DNA, the CDR3 is TGCGCCAGCAGTGACCCTAGCGGGCCCACCTACGAGCAGTACTTC.

This clone showed up just once. V and J are TRBV11-2 and TRBJ1-6; TRBD1 is a possible D gene (6 bases). Trimming took off 1 base at V and 9 bases at J, with 19 bases between the two ends. The germline gives CDR1 SGHAT, CDR2 FQNNGV. This CDR3 contains 17 residues. The CDR3, as DNA: TGTGCCAGCAGCTTAGCGGCTACGGGACATTTTATTTCACCCCTCCACTTT. Its translation: CASSLAATGHFISPLHF.